This entry lists 5 T cell receptor beta chains sequenced from one sample in a study of T cells in localized non-small cell lung cancer. This table comes from immunoSEQ multiplex PCR, and its TCRdb copy is limited to in-frame clones, with some not included. The sample lists roughly 24,000 clones; approximately 90% were seen once. This specimen was peripheral blood, taken before any cancer treatment. The receptors were gathered from a female donor older than 55 with stage II squamous cell lung carcinoma.

This clone appeared a single time. This chain uses TRBV30 with TRBJ1-1, with D uncertain. This CDR3 is built from 12 residues. V lost 4 bases and J lost 4, with 10 bases in between. The V gene's germline CDR1 is GTSNPN and CDR2 SVGIG (reference sequence). CDR3 sequence (DNA): TGTGCCTGGAAAAGCGATGGCACTGAAGCTTTCTTT. Protein sequence: CAWKSDGTEAFF.

V usage is TRBV10-1 and J usage is TRBJ1-1; no definite D call. In germline, CDR1 is WNHNN, CDR2 SYGVQD (reference sequence). This CDR3 has 13 amino acids. The ends were cut back, 6 bases at V and 6 bases at J, with 14 bases in the middle. In DNA, the CDR3 is TGCGCCAGCAGCAAGGCACTCGAGTCTGAAGCTTTCTTT. Residues: CASSKALESEAFF.

The chain employs TRBV6-4 and TRBJ2-5; 8 bases match TRBD2. The CDR3 is 16 amino acids. V gave up 4 bases and J gave up 5 bases; unmatched junction bases: 12. Germline V lookup: CDR1 MRHNA, CDR2 SNTAGT. CDR3 amino acids: CASSAVYSGGRETQYF. The CDR3 DNA reads as TGTGCCAGCAGTGCCGTGTACAGCGGGGGTCGGGAGACCCAGTACTTC.

This chain connects TRBV19 to TRBJ2-4; 7 positions agree with TRBD1. The CDR3 loop spans 16 amino acids. V was clipped by 4 bases and J by 0 bases; unmatched bases: 6. Looked up from germline, CDR1 is LNHDA and CDR2 is SQIVND (reference sequence). The CDR3 region has the DNA TGTGCCAGTAGTAAGGGACAGCCGATAGCCAAAAACATTCAGTACTTC. As protein: CASSKGQPIAKNIQYF.

This chain uses TRBV9 with TRBJ1-2; TRBD1 matches 8 bases. CDR1 and CDR2 (germline): SGDLS, YYNGEE. The CDR3 length is 14 residues. V dropped 4 bases and J dropped 6; count of bases not matched to a gene: 8. The CDR3 DNA is TGTGCCAGCAGCTCCCGGACAGGGTGGGATGGCTACACCTTC. Its protein is CASSSRTGWDGYTF.